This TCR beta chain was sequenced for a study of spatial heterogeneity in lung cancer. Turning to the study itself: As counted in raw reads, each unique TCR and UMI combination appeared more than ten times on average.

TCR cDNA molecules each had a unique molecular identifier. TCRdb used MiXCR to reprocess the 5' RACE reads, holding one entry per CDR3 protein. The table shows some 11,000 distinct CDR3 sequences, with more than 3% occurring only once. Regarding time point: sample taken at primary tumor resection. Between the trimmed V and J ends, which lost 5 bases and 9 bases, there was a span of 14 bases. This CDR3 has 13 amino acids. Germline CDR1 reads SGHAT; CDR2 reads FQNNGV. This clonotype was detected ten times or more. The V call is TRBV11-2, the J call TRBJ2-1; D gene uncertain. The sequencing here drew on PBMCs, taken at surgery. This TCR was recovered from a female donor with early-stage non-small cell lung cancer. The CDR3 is CASSDTMVGEQFF. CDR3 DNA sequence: TGTGCCAGCAGCGACACCATGGTCGGTGAGCAGTTCTTC.